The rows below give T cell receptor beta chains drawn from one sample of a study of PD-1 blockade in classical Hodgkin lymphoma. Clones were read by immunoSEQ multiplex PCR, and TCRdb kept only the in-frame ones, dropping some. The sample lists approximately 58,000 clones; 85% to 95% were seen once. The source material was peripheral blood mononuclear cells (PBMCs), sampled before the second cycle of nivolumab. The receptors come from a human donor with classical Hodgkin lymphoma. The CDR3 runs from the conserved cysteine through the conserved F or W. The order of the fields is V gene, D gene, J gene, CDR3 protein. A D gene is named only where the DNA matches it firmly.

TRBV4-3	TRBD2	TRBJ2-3	CASSLGSGRADTQYF
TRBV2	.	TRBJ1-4	CASSGGFGEKLFF
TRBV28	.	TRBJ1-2	CASSSIESLLAWAGRVYGYTF
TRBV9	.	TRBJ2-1	CASSVGTQGGNEQFF
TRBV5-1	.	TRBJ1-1	CASSGRMNTEAFF
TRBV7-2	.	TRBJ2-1	CASSELFTEYCIF
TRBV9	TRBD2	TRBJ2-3	CASSPTTSSTDTQYF
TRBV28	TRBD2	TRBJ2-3	CASSFAGLAGGVTDTQYF
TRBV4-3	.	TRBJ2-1	CASSQDRQGGNEQFF
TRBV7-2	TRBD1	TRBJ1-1	CASSLMRTGEGTEAFF
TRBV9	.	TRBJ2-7	CASSVAWQSSYEQYF
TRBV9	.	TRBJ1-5	CASSVGTSEEPQHF
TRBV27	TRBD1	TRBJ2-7	CASRGPGGVYEQYF
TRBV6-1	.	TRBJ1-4	CASSDGEGNNEKLFF
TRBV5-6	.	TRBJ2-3	CASSALVASTDTQYF
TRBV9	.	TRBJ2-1	CASSVGGGTEQFF
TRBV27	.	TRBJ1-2	CASSLIPDGGTGYTF
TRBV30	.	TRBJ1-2	CAWRPAGYGYTF
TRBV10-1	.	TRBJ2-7	CASRGSTYEQYF
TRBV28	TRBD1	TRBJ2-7	CASSWDRGMYEQYF
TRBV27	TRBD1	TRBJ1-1	CASSLKGTGDTEAFF
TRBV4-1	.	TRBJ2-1	CASSQEPGSSYNEQFF
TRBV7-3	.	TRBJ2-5	CASRAGAEETQYF
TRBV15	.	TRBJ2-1	CATSRGGETLYNEQFF
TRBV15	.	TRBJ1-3	CATSSDGTPYSGNTIYF
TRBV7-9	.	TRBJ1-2	CASSRGNGANYGYTF
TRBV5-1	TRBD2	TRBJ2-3	CASSLASGRTDTQYF
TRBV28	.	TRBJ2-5	CASTEGALQETQYF
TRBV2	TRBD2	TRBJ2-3	CASRPSGSLPDTQYF
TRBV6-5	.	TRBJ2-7	CASTSIVTYEQYF
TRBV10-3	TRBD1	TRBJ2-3	CAISEPGQGGTDTQYF
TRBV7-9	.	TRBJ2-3	CASSLMSGPDTQYF
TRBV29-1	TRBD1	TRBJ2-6	CSVAPGQGASGANVLTF
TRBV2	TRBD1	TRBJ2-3	CASKDGTGGRNTQYF
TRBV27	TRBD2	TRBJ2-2	CASSFIPGRGTGEGSARGHRELFF
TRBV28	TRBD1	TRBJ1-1	CASSLYQGGNTEAFF
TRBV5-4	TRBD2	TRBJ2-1	CASIGLAGGGYNEQFF
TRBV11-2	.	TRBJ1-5	CASSLEICEQGESNQPQHF
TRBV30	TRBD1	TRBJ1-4	CARMEQGVLATNEKLFF
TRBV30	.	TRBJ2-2	CAWSTGTPPAGELFF
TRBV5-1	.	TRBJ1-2	CASSLSGDYGYTF
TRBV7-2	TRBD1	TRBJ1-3	CASSLAPPSLTGRTGNTIYF